This paragraph covers one T cell receptor (beta chain) sequence. Antigen: not known. This record belongs to a study of response to subunit inactivated influenza vaccine. TCRdb re-called the RT-PCR reads through MiXCR, storing one row per CDR3 protein. This sample yields 450,000 to 550,000 distinct CDR3 sequences, of which around 25% are seen a single time; under 2.5% belongs to the top ten. Study observations and caveats: It was suggested by the authors that few new T cells are recruited by each seasonal influenza vaccination.

The CDR3 has 16 residues. V lost 4 bases and J 9 bases, leaving 20 bases between the germline ends. From germline, CDR1 is SGHKS and CDR2 YYEKEE (reference sequence). The chain has TRBV5-5 and TRBJ1-6; D is perhaps TRBD1 (5 bases). The input for sequencing was CD4+ T cells sorted from PBMCs, taken less than 6 days after vaccination. The receptor was derived from a man in his fifties who received an inactivated influenza vaccine. The CDR3 sequence is CASSLGGQWIGSPLHF. DNA of the CDR3: TGTGCCAGCAGCCTGGGCGGACAATGGATCGGTTCACCCCTCCACTTT.